This T cell receptor beta chain was sequenced for a study of OX40 agonist ivuxolimab in advanced cancers. The investigators sampled blood at baseline, at cycle 4 day 1, and at cycle 7 day 1. Trimming cost V 0 bases and J 1 base, with 4 bases left between them. This CDR3 has 14 amino acids. Per the germline V gene, CDR1 is MNHEY and CDR2 is SVGAGI. Sequenced by immunoSEQ multiplex PCR; TCRdb stores in-frame clones only, minus some. This table has tens of thousands of clones, about 90% appearing once. The material was CD4+ or CD8+ T cells sorted from blood, obtained in a trial of the OX40 agonist ivuxolimab. V and J are TRBV6-5 and TRBJ1-5; D is uncertain. This TCR was recovered from an adult with an advanced solid tumor such as melanoma, head and neck, liver or kidney cancer. CDR3 DNA: TGTGCCAGCAGTTACTCAGGGAGCAATCAGCCCCAGCATTTT. Translating it yields CASSYSGSNQPQHF.